The present T cell receptor beta chain was sequenced within a study of CD8 T cells in Susac syndrome. Reverse transcription of about 0.45 to 1 ug RNA was carried out with random hexamers. TCRdb re-called the immunoSEQ multiplex PCR reads through MiXCR, storing one row per CDR3 protein. Of 75,000 to 95,000 distinct CDR3 sequences listed, approximately 96% are singletons. A single count supports this clonotype. The CDR3 has 13 residues. Trimming took off 7 bases at V and 6 bases at J, with 15 bases between the two ends. Germline lookup yields CDR1 SGHRS and CDR2 YFSETQ. This sequence was found in a human donor with Susac syndrome. V is TRBV5-1 and J is TRBJ2-3, with TRBD2 as a possible D gene (5 bases). The sequenced material came from CD8+ T cells from PBMCs. The CDR3 sequence is CASGYTGGDTQYF. The CDR3 bases are TGCGCCAGCGGGTACACGGGCGGGGATACGCAGTATTTT. The full variable domain, its missing parts supplied by reference TRBV5-1 and TRBJ2-3, is KAGVTQTPRYLIKTRGQQVTLSCSPISGHRSVSWYQQTPGQGLQFLFEYFSETQRNKGNFPGRFSGRQFSNSRSEMNVSTLELGDSALYLCASGYTGGDTQYFGPGTRLTVL.